This T cell receptor beta chain originates from a study of blood T cell repertoires in COVID-19. The overall study: COVID-19 samples collected from the United States, Italy and Spain covered acute and convalescent phases. PBMCs, B-cell-depleted T cells, or T cells provided the cDNA or gDNA that made up the material.

In the authors' methods: The authors estimated nucleated cell counts from reference gene primer amplification. Data came from immunoSEQ multiplex PCR; TCRdb stores just in-frame clones and leaves some out. That table is the source of V, J and clone size, and D and trimming were worked out from the DNA. Found here are about 210,000 clones, about 90% of them singletons; the top ten hold about 1.3%. Germline loops: CDR1 MDHEN, CDR2 SYDVKM. Losses at the gene ends were 6 bases for V and 3 bases for J; bases not matched to a gene: 11. The CDR3 is 16 amino acids. Sequencing input: peripheral blood. The sequence was collected from a man aged 30-40 years with acute or convalescent COVID-19. The chain recombines TRBV28 with TRBJ1-5; TRBD1 aligns across 7 bases. The CDR3 DNA reads as TGTGCCAGCAGGTCAACACAGGGGTTTGCCAATCAGCCCCAGCATTTT. The encoded protein is CASRSTQGFANQPQHF.